This T cell receptor (beta chain) was obtained from a study of blood T cell repertoires in COVID-19 (dated by TCRdb to 2018 to 2020). Some background on the complete study: The collaborator samples originated in the United States, Italy and Spain and spanned the acute and convalescent phases of COVID-19. Samples came from the ongoing ImmuneRACE study (first 160 participants) plus 1,254 subjects from 6 global collaborators. Deeply sampled blood TCRbeta repertoires from subjects exposed to, actively infected with, or recovered from COVID-19 were included in the dataset. HLA class I and class II types, where available, came from metadata supplied by the sample provider rather than from assay-based typing. The repertoires were made available in a free public database intended to serve as a resource for research on the immune response to SARS-CoV-2. The sample metadata nearly always contained a de-identified subject ID, COVID-19 status, age in years and sex. The material from the prospective study consisted of cDNA or gDNA derived from T cells, B-cell-depleted T cells, or PBMCs.

TCRbeta CDR3 regions were amplified from genomic DNA by means of the immunoSEQ Assay, a bias-controlled multiplex PCR. As for how the authors treated the data: The number of nucleated cells in each sample was estimated by amplification of reference gene primers within the assay. Sequence reads were collapsed and filtered to measure the absolute abundance of every unique TCRbeta CDR3 rearrangement. For each sample, productive Simpson clonality was calculated as the square root of Simpson's diversity index across productive rearrangements. The table was pulled from immuneACCESS by TCRdb, which kept in-frame rearrangements only. Such tables lose some clones; where checked, under half of the loss comes from unresolved V genes, and the rest has no known cause. From that table come the V and J calls and clone size; the DNA was used to work out D and trimming. Recorded for this sample are 90,000 to 100,000 clones; about 85% of them occurred a single time. In total, the top ten clones hold 38% of the sample.

For this clone: Which antigen it targets is not known. No much larger clone exists at a distance of one base, and base qualities are not known.

Whole blood was collected in K2EDTA tubes by collaborating institutions according to the institutions' own protocols. For TCRbeta analysis, collaborators shipped samples as frozen whole blood, isolated PBMCs, or DNA extracted from either of those sample types. Overall study results and their limits: How much clinical and demographic metadata was included differed by source and by participant, and the metadata was provided uncurated.

The CDR3 contains 17 residues, cysteine and phenylalanine counted. Only the CDR3 DNA stays, 51 bases, in frame from base 1. Via the germline V gene (reference sequence), CDR1 is LGHDT and CDR2 YNNKEL. V has 4 bases trimmed and J has 4 bases trimmed; junction bases matching no gene number 10. Here the chain combines TRBV3-1 (or the pseudogene TRBV3-2) and TRBJ2-1; 10 central nucleotides agree with TRBD2. This receptor was identified in a man at least 80 years old with acute or convalescent COVID-19. The source material was peripheral blood. The encoded CDR3 is CASSPSLAGDLYNEQFF. The nucleotide sequence reads as follows: TGTGCCAGCAGCCCCAGTCTAGCGGGAGACTTATACAATGAGCAGTTCTTC.